The sequence of this TCR beta chain was determined in a study of T cells in Graves' hyperthyroidism and ophthalmopathy. Study-wide results and limits: Among clonotypes expanded in thyroid above 0.001, most were also found in blood.

Researchers amplified the TCR beta CDR3 regions from RNA transcripts. TCR CDR3 regions were first amplified by RT-PCR with HTBI primers. Each CDR3 protein is one row after TCRdb ran MiXCR on the multiplex PCR reads. Of approximately 600,000 distinct CDR3 sequences in the sample, approximately 15% were seen once. The diagnoses drew upon clinical symptoms, serum thyroxine and TRAb, thyroid ultrasound and orbital computed tomography. As for this clonotype: The antigen is unknown.

Germline V gene data show CDR1 as PRHDT and CDR2 as FYEKMQ (reference sequence). Trimming took off 8 bases at V and 0 bases at J, with 14 bases between the two ends. This CDR3 has 15 residues. The clonotype comes from a woman aged 18-35 years with Graves' ophthalmopathy. This chain joins TRBV13 and TRBJ2-1, with D perhaps being TRBD1 or TRBD2 (5 bases each). Sequenced material: blood. CDR3 DNA sequence: TGTGCCAGCGGGTGGGGGAGTAGCTCCTACAATGAGCAGTTCTTC. Translated: CASGWGSSSYNEQFF. Supplemented by reference TRBV13 and TRBJ2-1, the full variable domain reads AAGVIQSPRHLIKEKRETATLKCYPIPRHDTVYWYQQGPGQDPQFLISFYEKMQSDKGSIPDRFSAQQFSDYHSELNMSSLELGDSALYFCASGWGSSSYNEQFFGPGTRLTVL.